This TCR beta chain is drawn from a study of chemoradiotherapy in HPV16-positive cancers. Study context: Functional T-cell assays on a couple of HPV16-positive patients' cells defined candidate HPV-specific clones and common TCR motifs.

Some clones are missing from TCRdb's copy, which holds only in-frame ones; the method was immunoSEQ multiplex PCR. The sample contains fewer than 20,000 clones, roughly two thirds of which appear only once. Concerning this clone: Its target is not known.

Study results and caveats: HPV-responsive T-cell expansion during chemoradiotherapy was linked to improved recurrence-free survival in HPV16-positive patients.

This CDR3 is built from 16 residues. Germline CDR1 and CDR2: SGHTA and FQGTGA. Between the trimmed V and J ends, which lost 2 bases and 4 bases, there was a span of 17 bases. The starting material was tumor tissue, obtained from a patient who underwent chemoradiotherapy. This rearrangement joins TRBV7-3 to TRBJ2-5; D may match TRBD1 or TRBD2 (6 bases each). The clonotype was recovered from a human donor with HPV-associated anogenital cancer. CDR3 residues: CASSLFGGPGGETQYF. The CDR3, as DNA: TGTGCCAGCAGCTTATTTGGGGGCCCCGGGGGAGAGACCCAGTACTTC.